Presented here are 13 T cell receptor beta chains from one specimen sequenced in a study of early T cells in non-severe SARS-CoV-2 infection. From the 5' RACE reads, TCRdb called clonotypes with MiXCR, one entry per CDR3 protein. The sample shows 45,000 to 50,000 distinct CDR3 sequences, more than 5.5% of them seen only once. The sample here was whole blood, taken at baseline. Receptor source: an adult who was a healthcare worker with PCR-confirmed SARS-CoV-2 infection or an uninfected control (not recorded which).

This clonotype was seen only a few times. CDR3 amino acids: CASSMGQENTIYF. In DNA form, the CDR3 reads TGTGCCAGCAGCATGGGACAGGAAAACACCATATATTTT. The chain employs TRBV13 and TRBJ1-3, with 8 nucleotides matching TRBD1. The V gene end was trimmed by 5 bases and the J gene end by 6 bases; junction bases not matched to a gene: 3. This CDR3 is 13 amino acids long. Germline CDR1 reads PRHDT; CDR2 reads FYEKMQ (reference sequence).

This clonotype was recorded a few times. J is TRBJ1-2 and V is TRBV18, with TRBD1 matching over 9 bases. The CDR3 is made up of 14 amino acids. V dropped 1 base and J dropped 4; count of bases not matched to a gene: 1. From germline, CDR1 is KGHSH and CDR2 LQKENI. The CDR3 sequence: CASSPQTGGYGYTF. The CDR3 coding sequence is TGTGCCAGCTCACCACAGACAGGGGGCTATGGCTACACCTTC.

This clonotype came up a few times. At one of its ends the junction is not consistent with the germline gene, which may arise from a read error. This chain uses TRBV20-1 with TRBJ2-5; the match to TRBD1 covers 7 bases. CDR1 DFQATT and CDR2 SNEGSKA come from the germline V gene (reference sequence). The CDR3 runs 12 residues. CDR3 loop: CSGRLGQRTQYF. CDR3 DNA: TGCAGTGGTAGACTGGGACAGCGGACCCAGTACTTC.

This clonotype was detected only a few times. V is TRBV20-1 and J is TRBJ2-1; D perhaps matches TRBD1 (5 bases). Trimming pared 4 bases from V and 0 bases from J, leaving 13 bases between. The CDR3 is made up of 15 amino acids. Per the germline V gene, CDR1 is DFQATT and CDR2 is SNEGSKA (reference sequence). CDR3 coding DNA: TGCAGTGCTACGCAGACAGACAGCTCCTACAATGAGCAGTTCTTC. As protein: CSATQTDSSYNEQFF.

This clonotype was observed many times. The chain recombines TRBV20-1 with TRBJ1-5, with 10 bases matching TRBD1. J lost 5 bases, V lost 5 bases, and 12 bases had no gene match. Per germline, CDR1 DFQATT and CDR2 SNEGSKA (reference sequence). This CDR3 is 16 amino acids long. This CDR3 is CSAVTSSGQGYQPQHF. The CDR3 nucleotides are TGCAGTGCTGTTACTTCTTCGGGACAGGGGTATCAGCCCCAGCATTTT.

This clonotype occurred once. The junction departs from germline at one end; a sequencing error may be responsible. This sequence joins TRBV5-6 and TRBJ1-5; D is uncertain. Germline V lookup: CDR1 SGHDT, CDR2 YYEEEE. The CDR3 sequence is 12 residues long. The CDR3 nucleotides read TGTGCCAGCAGCTTCAACTATCAGCCCCAGCATTTC. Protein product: CASSFNYQPQHF.

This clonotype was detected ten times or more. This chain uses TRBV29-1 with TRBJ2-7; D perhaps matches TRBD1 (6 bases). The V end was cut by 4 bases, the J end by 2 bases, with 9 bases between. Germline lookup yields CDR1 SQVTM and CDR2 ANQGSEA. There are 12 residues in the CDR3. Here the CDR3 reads CSVVTGAYEQYF. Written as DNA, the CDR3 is TGCAGCGTTGTGACAGGAGCCTACGAGCAGTACTTC.

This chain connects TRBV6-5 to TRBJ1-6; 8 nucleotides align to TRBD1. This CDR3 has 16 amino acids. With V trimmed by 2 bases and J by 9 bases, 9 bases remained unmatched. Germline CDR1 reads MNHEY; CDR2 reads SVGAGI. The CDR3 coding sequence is TGTGCCAGCAGTTACGGGAATGACAGGGGAGGTTCACCCCTCCACTTT. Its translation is CASSYGNDRGGSPLHF.

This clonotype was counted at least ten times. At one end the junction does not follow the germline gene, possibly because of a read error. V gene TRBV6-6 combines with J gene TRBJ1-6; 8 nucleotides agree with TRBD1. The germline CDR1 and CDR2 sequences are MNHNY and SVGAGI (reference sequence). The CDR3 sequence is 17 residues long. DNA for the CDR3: TGTGCCAGCAGTCAGGGGGCATTGGGCACCTATAATTCACCCCTCCATTTT. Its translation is CASSQGALGTYNSPLHF.

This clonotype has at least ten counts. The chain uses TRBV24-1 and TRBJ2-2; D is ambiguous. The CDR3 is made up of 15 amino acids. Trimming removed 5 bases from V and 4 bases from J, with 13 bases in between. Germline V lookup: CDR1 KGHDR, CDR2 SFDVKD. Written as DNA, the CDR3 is TGTGCCACCAGTGTCCCAAAAGGGCGCACCGGGGAGCTGTTTTTT. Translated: CATSVPKGRTGELFF.

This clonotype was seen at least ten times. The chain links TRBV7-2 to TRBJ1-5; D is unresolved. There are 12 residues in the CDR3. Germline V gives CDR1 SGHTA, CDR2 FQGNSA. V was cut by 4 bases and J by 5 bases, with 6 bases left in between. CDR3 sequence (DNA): TGTGCCAGCAGCTCGAACTATCAGCCCCAGCATTTT. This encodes CASSSNYQPQHF. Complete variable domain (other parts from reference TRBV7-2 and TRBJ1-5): GAGVSQSPSNKVTEKGKDVELRCDPISGHTALYWYRQSLGQGLEFLIYFQGNSAPDKSGLPSDRFSAERTGGSVSTLTIQRTQQEDSAVYLCASSSNYQPQHFGDGTRLSIL.

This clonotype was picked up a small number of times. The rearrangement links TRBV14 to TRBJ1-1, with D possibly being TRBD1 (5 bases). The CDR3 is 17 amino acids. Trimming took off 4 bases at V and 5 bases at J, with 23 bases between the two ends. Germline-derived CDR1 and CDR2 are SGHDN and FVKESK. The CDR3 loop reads CASSPKGRVRAGTEAFF. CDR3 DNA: TGTGCCAGCAGCCCCAAGGGCAGGGTCCGGGCTGGGACTGAAGCTTTCTTT. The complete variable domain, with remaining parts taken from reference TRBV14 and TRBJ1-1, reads EAGVTQFPSHSVIEKGQTVTLRCDPISGHDNLYWYRRVMGKEIKFLLHFVKESKQDESGMPNNRFLAERTGGTYSTLKVQPAELEDSGVYFCASSPKGRVRAGTEAFFGQGTRLTVV.

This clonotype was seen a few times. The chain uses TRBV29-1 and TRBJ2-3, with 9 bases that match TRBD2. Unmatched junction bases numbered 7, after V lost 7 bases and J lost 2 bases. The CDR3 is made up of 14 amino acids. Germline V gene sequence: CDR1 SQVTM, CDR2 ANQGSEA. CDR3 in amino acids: CSGRLAADTDTQYF. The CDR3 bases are TGCAGCGGCCGACTAGCGGCGGACACAGATACGCAGTATTTT.